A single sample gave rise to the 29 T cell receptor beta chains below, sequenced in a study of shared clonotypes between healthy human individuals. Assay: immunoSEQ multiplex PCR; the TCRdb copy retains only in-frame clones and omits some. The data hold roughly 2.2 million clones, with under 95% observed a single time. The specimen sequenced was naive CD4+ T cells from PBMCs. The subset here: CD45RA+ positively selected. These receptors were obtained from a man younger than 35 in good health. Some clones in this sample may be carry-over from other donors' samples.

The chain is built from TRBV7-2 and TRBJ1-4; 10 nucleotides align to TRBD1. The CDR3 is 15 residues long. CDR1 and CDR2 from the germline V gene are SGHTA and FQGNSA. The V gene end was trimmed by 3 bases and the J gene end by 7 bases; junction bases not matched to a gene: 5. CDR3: CASSLGQGRGEKLFF. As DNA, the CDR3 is TGTGCCAGCAGCTTGGGACAGGGGCGGGGTGAAAAACTGTTTTTT.

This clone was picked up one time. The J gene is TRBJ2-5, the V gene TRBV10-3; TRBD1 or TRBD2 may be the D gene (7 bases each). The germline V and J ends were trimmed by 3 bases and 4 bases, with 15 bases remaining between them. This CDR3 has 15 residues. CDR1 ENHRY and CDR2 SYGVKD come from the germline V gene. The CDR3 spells CAISDGARGGETQYF. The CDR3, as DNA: TGTGCCATCAGTGACGGGGCCAGGGGGGGAGAGACCCAGTACTTC.

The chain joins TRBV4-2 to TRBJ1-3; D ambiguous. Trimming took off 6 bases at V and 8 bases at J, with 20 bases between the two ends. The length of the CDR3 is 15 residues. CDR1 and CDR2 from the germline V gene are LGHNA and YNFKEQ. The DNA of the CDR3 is TGTGCCAGCAGACGAAGAGATGACCAGGCGTACACCATATATTTT. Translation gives CASRRRDDQAYTIYF.

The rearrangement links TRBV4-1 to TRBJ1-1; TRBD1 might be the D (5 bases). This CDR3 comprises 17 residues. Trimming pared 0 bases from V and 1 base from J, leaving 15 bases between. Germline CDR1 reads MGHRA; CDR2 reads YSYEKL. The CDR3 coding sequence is TGCGCCAGCAGCCAAGAAAAGGGGACCCTTAAGAACACTGAAGCTTTCTTT. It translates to CASSQEKGTLKNTEAFF.

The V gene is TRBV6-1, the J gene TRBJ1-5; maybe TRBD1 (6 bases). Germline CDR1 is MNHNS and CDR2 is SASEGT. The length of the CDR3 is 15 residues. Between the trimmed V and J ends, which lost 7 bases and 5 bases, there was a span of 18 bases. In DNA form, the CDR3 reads TGTGCCAGCAAACAACAGGGACTCCTCGATCAGCCCCAGCATTTT. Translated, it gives CASKQQGLLDQPQHF.

In DNA form, the CDR3 reads TGTGCCATCAGTGAGGACAGGGAGGCATATGGCTACACCTTC. Translated, it gives CAISEDREAYGYTF. The V and J genes are TRBV10-3 and TRBJ1-2; 7 bases match TRBD1. V shed 2 bases, J shed 5 bases, and the junction held 5 bases outside the gene matches. CDR3 length: 14 residues. Per the germline V gene, CDR1 is ENHRY and CDR2 is SYGVKD.

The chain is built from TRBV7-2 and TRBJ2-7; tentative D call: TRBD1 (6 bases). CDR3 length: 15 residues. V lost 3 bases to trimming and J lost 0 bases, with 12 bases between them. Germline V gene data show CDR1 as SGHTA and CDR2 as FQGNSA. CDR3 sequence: CASSFRTDSSYEQYF. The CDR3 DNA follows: TGTGCCAGCAGCTTTAGGACAGACAGCTCCTACGAGCAGTACTTC.

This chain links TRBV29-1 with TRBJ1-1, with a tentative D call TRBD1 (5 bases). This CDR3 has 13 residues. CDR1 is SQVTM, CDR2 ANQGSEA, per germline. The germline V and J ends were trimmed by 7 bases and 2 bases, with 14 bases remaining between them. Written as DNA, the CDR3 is TGCAGCGAGACACAGGACCCAAACACTGAAGCTTTCTTT. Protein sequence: CSETQDPNTEAFF.

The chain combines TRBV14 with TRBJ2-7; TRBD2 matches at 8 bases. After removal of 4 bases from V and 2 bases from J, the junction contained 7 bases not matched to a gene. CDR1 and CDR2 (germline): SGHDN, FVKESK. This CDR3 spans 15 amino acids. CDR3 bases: TGTGCCAGCAGCCCTCCCGGGGGGGTTCCCTACGAGCAGTACTTC. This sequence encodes CASSPPGGVPYEQYF.

The CDR3 DNA follows: TGTGCCAGCAGTGAAGGAGTAGCGGCCTACGAGCAGTACTTC. Amino acid sequence: CASSEGVAAYEQYF. The chain is built from TRBV6-5 and TRBJ2-5; perhaps TRBD2 as D (6 bases). The J call may not be correct, given that the DNA end is closer to TRBJ2-7. Germline CDR1 reads MNHEY; CDR2 reads SVGAGI. The CDR3 totals 14 residues.

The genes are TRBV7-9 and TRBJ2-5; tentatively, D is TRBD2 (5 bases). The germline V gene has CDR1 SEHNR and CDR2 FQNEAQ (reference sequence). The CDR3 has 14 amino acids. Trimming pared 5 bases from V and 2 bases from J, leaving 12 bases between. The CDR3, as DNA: TGTGCCAGCAGCGATCACCGGGATCAAGAGACCCAGTACTTC. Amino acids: CASSDHRDQETQYF.

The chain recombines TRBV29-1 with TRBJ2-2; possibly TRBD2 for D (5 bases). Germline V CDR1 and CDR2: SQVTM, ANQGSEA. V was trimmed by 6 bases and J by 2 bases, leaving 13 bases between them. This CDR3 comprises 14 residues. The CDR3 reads CSVGRTENTGELFF. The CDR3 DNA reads TGCAGCGTGGGCCGGACTGAAAACACCGGGGAGCTGTTTTTT.

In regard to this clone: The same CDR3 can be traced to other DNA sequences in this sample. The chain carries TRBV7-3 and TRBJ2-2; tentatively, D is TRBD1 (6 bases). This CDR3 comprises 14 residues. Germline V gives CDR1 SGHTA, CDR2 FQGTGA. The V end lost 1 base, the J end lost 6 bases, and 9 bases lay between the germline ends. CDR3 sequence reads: CASSLKGGPGELFF. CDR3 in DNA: TGTGCCAGCAGCTTAAAAGGGGGTCCCGGGGAGCTGTTTTTT.

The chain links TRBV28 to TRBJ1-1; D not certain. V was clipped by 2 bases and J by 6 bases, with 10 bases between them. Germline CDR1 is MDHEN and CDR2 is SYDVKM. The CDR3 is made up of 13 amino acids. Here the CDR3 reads CASSLRAAAEAFF. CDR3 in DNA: TGTGCCAGCAGTTTAAGGGCGGCCGCTGAAGCTTTCTTT.

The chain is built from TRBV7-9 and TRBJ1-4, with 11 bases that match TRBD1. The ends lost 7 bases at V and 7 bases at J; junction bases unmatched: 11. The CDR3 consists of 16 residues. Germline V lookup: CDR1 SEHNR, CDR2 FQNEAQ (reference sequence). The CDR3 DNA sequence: TGTGCCAGCACCGTAGGACAGGGGGCATCTGGTGAAAAACTGTTTTTT. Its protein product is CASTVGQGASGEKLFF.

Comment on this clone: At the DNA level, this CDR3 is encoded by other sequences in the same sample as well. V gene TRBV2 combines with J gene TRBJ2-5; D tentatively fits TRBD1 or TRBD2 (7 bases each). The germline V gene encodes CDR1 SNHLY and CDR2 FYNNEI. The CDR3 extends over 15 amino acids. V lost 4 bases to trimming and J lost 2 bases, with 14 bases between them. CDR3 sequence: CASSVQGGNQETQYF. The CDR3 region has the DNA TGTGCCAGCAGTGTGCAGGGGGGGAATCAAGAGACCCAGTACTTC.

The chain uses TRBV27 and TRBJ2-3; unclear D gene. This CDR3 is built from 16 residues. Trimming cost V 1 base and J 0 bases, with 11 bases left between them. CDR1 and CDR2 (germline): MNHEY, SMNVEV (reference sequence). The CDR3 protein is CASSLLSVSSTDTQYF. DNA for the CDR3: TGTGCCAGCAGTTTATTGTCCGTATCTAGCACAGATACGCAGTATTTT.

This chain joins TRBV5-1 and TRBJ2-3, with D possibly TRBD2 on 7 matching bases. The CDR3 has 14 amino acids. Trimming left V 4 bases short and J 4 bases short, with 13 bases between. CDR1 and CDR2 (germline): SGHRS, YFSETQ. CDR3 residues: CASSPGGPADTQYF. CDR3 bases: TGCGCCAGCAGCCCCGGGGGGCCAGCAGATACGCAGTATTTT.

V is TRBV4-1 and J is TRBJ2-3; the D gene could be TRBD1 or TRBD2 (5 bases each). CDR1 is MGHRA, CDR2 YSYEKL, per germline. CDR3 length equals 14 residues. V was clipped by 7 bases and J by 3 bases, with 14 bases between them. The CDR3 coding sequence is TGCGCCAGCACCCGGGGCGGGCGGACAGATACGCAGTATTTT. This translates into CASTRGGRTDTQYF.

The CDR3 reads CSARGPGGYTF. CDR3 coding DNA: TGCAGCGCCAGGGGGCCAGGTGGCTACACCTTC. The rearrangement uses TRBV29-1 and TRBJ1-2; 8 bases align to TRBD1. CDR3 length: 11 residues. Trimming at V came to 7 bases and at J to 7 bases, leaving 5 bases not matched to a gene. The germline V gene encodes CDR1 SQVTM and CDR2 ANQGSEA.

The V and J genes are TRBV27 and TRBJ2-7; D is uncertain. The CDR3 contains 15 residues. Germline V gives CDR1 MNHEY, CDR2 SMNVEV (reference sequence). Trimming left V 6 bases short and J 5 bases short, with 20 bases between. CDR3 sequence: CASSLGRGMSDEQYF. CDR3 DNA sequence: TGTGCCAGCAGCCTCGGCAGAGGTATGAGCGACGAGCAGTACTTC.

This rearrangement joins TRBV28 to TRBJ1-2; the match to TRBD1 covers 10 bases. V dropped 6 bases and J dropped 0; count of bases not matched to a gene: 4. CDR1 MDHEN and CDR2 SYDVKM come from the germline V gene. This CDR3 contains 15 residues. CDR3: CASRGQGTANYGYTF. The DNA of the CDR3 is TGTGCCAGCAGGGGACAGGGGACCGCTAACTATGGCTACACCTTC.

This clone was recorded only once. CDR3 loop: CASSQGRGIWVQETQYF. Here the CDR3 DNA reads TGTGCCAGCAGTCAAGGCAGGGGGATCTGGGTACAAGAGACCCAGTACTTC. The chain carries TRBV7-9 and TRBJ2-5; 7 bases are a match to TRBD1. With 6 bases clipped from V and 2 bases from J, the junction kept 15 bases outside the gene matches. The CDR3 is 17 residues long. Germline CDR1 reads SEHNR; CDR2 reads FQNEAQ (reference sequence).

The CDR3: CASSSRIAATGELFF. CDR3 DNA sequence: TGTGCCAGCAGTTCCCGGATAGCGGCCACCGGGGAGCTGTTTTTT. V is TRBV27 and J is TRBJ2-2, with D possibly TRBD2 on 6 matching bases. Germline CDR1 reads MNHEY; CDR2 reads SMNVEV (reference sequence). The CDR3 runs 15 residues. V dropped 4 bases and J dropped 4 bases, with 13 bases sitting between them.

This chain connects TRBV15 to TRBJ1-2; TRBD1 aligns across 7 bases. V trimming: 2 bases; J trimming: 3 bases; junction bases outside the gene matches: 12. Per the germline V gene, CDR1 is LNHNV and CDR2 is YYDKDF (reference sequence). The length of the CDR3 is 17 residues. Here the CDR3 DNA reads TGTGCCACCAGCAGACATCGACAGGGAGGGGGTCACTATGGCTACACCTTC. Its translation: CATSRHRQGGGHYGYTF.

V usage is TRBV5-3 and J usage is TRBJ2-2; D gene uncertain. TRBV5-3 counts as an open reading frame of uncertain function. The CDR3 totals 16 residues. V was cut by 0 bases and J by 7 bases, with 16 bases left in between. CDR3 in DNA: TGTGCCAGAAGCTTGGCTGCCAACCCGAGGAGCGGGGAGCTGTTTTTT. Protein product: CARSLAANPRSGELFF.

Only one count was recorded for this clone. The CDR3 here is CSVPAWTGEAYGYTF. CDR3 DNA sequence: TGCAGCGTTCCCGCGTGGACAGGGGAGGCCTATGGCTACACCTTC. J is TRBJ1-2 and V is TRBV29-1; 9 bases fit TRBD1. The CDR3 contains 15 residues. CDR1 and CDR2 from the germline V gene are SQVTM and ANQGSEA. V lost 5 bases and J lost 4; bases outside the gene matches: 11.

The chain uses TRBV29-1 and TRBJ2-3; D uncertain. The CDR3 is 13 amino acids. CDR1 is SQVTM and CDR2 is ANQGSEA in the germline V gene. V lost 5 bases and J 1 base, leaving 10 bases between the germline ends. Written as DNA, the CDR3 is TGCAGCGTTACCTGGGGTCGCACAGATACGCAGTATTTT. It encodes CSVTWGRTDTQYF.

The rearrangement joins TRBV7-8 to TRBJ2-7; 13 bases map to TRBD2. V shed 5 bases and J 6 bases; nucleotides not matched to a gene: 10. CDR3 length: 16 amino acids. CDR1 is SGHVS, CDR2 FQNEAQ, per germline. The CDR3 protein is CASSARLAGGFPEQYF. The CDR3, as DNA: TGTGCCAGCAGCGCCAGACTAGCGGGAGGATTCCCCGAGCAGTACTTC.